A selection of T cell receptor beta chains follows, all from one sample in a study of shared T cell receptors in the human thymus. The method was immunoSEQ multiplex PCR; TCRdb's version includes in-frame clones alone and lacks a portion of them. The sample includes approximately 490,000 clones, about 84% of them seen just once. These data were also filed under a second study, of human thymus T cells.

Sequenced input: thymocytes. The source of these receptors is a boy younger than two with a congenital heart defect. Both conserved end residues are part of each CDR3. Clone size is stated in some rows and not others, as once, few, many or a class when expanded.

CASSQGVQGDTYEQYF,few,TRBV14,TRBJ2-7
CASSIRGGPLQPQHF,NA,TRBV19,TRBJ1-5
CASGGLFNTGELFF,NA,TRBV19,TRBJ2-2
CASRTGLAENTGELFF,NA,TRBV5-1,TRBJ2-2
CASSLHTPGTGAGNQPQHF,NA,TRBV27,TRBJ1-5
CACHSRLAGSKGDTQYF,NA,TRBV30,TRBJ2-3
CASSPSRTSASYEQYF,NA,TRBV7-2,TRBJ2-7
CASSGPRTGGETQYF,NA,TRBV25-1,TRBJ2-5
CATSTPRRGTYEQYF,few,TRBV15,TRBJ2-7
CASEREGTEKLFF,NA,TRBV6-6,TRBJ1-4
CASSQGLAGDTQYF,NA,TRBV7-3,TRBJ2-3
CASKGQSHPFQETQYF,NA,TRBV27,TRBJ2-5
CACLALLQETQYF,NA,TRBV30,TRBJ2-5
CASTWNRPYEQYF,NA,TRBV11-2,TRBJ2-7
CASSLRLADYEQYF,NA,TRBV28,TRBJ2-7
CASSPGQQNTEAFF,once,TRBV18,TRBJ1-1
CASGGQTTGELFF,NA,TRBV7-9,TRBJ2-2
CSVLSPRGTREQYF,NA,TRBV29-1,TRBJ2-7
CASTEREFSSYEQYF,NA,TRBV10-2,TRBJ2-7
CASSQDYQSPYEQYF,NA,TRBV4-3,TRBJ2-7
CAWRAGGPWETQYF,NA,TRBV30,TRBJ2-5
CAISESRVQPQHF,NA,TRBV10-3,TRBJ1-5
CASSAEGETQYF,NA,TRBV5-1,TRBJ2-5
CASSHASGGIQETQYF,NA,TRBV5-1,TRBJ2-5
CASSLSGNGGHYEQYF,NA,TRBV28,TRBJ2-7
CASSYTQSVAKNIQYF,NA,TRBV7-9,TRBJ2-4
CATSRDIDPRGQESNQPQHF,once,TRBV15,TRBJ1-5
CAWSASGELFF,once,TRBV30,TRBJ2-2
CAWNPRDRSYGYTF,NA,TRBV30,TRBJ1-2
CASSVSGDDLAGDGETQYF,NA,TRBV7-9,TRBJ2-5
CASSSWTSRDTDTQYF,once,TRBV9,TRBJ2-3
CASSEVDRTYGYTF,NA,TRBV6-1,TRBJ1-2
CASTPPDRGYGYTF,few,TRBV25-1,TRBJ1-2
CASSQGGGSSEGRFF,NA,TRBV4-2,TRBJ2-1
CASSQGTRGNQPQHF,NA,TRBV11-2,TRBJ1-5
CASSEWYGVHVLTF,NA,TRBV6-5,TRBJ2-6
CSVDSGPNSGNTIYF,NA,TRBV29-1,TRBJ1-3
CASSPGTGRPGELFF,NA,TRBV7-9,TRBJ2-2
CASSGKQGPIQYF,few,TRBV5-6,TRBJ2-4
CASSSGQGGQPQHF,NA,TRBV7-2,TRBJ1-5
CSVGDLYEQYF,NA,TRBV29-1,TRBJ2-7
CSARRGHEQFF,few,TRBV20-1,TRBJ2-1
CASSSPSGINPYEQYF,NA,TRBV7-9,TRBJ2-7
CASSGRTGGDQPQHF,NA,TRBV6-1,TRBJ1-5
CASTPGQTNTEAFF,NA,TRBV5-6,TRBJ1-1
CASSQGPAGASYEQYF,NA,TRBV4-3,TRBJ2-7
CASSLDGGPEGDTQYF,NA,TRBV11-2,TRBJ2-3
CAWTDGYTF,NA,TRBV30,TRBJ1-2
CASSQRQGDGYTF,few,TRBV5-4,TRBJ1-2
CASSHPFRDRGRDTIYF,NA,TRBV4-2,TRBJ1-3
CASRDIPSTDTQYF,NA,TRBV27,TRBJ2-3
CAWSIISAGRTYEQYF,NA,TRBV30,TRBJ2-7